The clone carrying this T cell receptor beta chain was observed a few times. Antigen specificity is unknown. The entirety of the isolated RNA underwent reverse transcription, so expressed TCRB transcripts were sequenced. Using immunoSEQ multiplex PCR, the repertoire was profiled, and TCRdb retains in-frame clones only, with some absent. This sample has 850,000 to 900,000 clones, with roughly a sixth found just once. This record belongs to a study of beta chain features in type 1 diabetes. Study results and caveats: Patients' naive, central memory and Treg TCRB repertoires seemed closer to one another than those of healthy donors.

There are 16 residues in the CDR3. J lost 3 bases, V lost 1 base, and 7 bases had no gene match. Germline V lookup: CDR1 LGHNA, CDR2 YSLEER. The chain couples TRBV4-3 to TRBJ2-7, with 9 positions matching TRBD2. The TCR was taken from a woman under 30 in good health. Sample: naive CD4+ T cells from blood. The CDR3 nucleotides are TGCGCCAGCAGCCAAGTGACGAGCGGGGGGATCTACGAGCAGTACTTC. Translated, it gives CASSQVTSGGIYEQYF.